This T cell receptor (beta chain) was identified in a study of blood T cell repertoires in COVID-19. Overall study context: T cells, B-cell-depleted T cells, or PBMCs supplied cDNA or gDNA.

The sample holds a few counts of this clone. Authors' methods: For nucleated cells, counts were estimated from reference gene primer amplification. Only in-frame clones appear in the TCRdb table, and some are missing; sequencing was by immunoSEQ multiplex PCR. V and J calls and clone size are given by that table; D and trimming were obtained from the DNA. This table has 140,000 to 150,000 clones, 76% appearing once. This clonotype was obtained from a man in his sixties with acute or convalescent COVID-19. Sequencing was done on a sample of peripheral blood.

The chain's CDR3 is CSVEGSGGSYEQYF. The CDR3 DNA reads as TGCAGCGTTGAGGGGTCGGGAGGATCCTACGAGCAGTACTTC. V and J are TRBV29-1 and TRBJ2-7; 7 nucleotides align to TRBD2. Unmatched junction bases numbered 6, after V lost 3 bases and J lost 1 base. In germline, CDR1 is SQVTM, CDR2 ANQGSEA. There are 14 residues in the CDR3.